This T cell receptor beta chain was identified in a study of long-term antiretroviral therapy in people with HIV. The assay used was immunoSEQ (version v3.0), run at survey level. The repertoire was sequenced with immunoSEQ multiplex PCR; TCRdb's copy has only in-frame clones and lacks some. There are 35,000 to 45,000 clones in the sample; less than 90% occur only once, and 3.5% to 5% lies in the top ten. The CDR3 is made up of 11 amino acids. Trimming removed 2 bases from V and 5 bases from J, with 5 bases in between. Germline loops: CDR1 SGHDT, CDR2 YYEEEE. Overall study findings and caveats: HIV repertoires spanned tighter CDR3 length ranges than controls did.

A word on this clone: As yet, its antigen is unknown.

This sequence originates from a woman under 30 with HIV. The starting material was unsorted PBMCs, obtained just before starting antiretroviral therapy. The chain has TRBV5-6 and TRBJ2-7; D call uncertain. The CDR3 here is CASSLLDEQYF. CDR3 nucleotide sequence: TGTGCCAGCAGCTTACTTGACGAGCAGTACTTC. Combining the CDR3 with reference TRBV5-6 and TRBJ2-7 gives the whole variable domain DAGVTQSPTHLIKTRGQQVTLRCSPKSGHDTVSWYQQALGQGPQFIFQYYEEEERQRGNFPDRFSGHQFPNYSSELNVNALLLGDSALYLCASSLLDEQYFGPGTRLTVT.